The 18 T cell receptor beta chains presented below share a single source sample, sequenced in a study of CD8 T cells in Susac syndrome. After extraction with the RNeasy kit, roughly 0.45 to 1 ug of the RNA was reverse transcribed using random hexamers. Using its own MiXCR run on the immunoSEQ multiplex PCR reads, TCRdb lists one record per CDR3 protein. Among under 200,000 distinct CDR3 sequences, approximately 95% were seen once, and the ten largest hold roughly 0.12%. The sample comprised CD4+ T cells from PBMCs. All receptors come from a human donor with Susac syndrome.

The gene calls are TRBV28 and TRBJ2-7; TRBD2 matches 8 bases. Germline CDR1 MDHEN, CDR2 SYDVKM. The CDR3 contains 14 residues. V dropped 8 bases and J dropped 5; count of bases not matched to a gene: 11. CDR3 DNA sequence: TGTGCCAGCGCCGGCGGGGGGCCCCTCGACGAGCAGTACTTC. Its translation is CASAGGGPLDEQYF.

This chain connects TRBV28 to TRBJ1-5; 9 nucleotides align to TRBD1. J was trimmed by 2 bases and V by 6 bases; bases with no gene match: 11. Germline CDR1 reads MDHEN; CDR2 reads SYDVKM. The CDR3 loop spans 17 amino acids. The CDR3 is CASRGDREFRRNQPQHF. DNA for the CDR3: TGTGCCAGCAGGGGGGACAGGGAGTTCCGTCGCAATCAGCCCCAGCATTTT.

The chain recombines TRBV4-2 with TRBJ2-3; D possibly matches TRBD1 or TRBD2 (5 bases each). The CDR3 has 16 residues. V shed 3 bases and J shed 1 base, with 14 bases lying between them. CDR1 is LGHNA and CDR2 is YNFKEQ in the germline V gene. CDR3 amino acids: CASSHRLGDGTDTQYF. The CDR3 bases are TGTGCCAGCAGCCATCGCCTCGGGGACGGCACAGATACGCAGTATTTT.

A single count supports this clonotype. This rearrangement joins TRBV12-3 or TRBV12-4 to TRBJ1-4; D uncertain. V was clipped by 6 bases and J by 1 base, with 3 bases between them. The CDR3 length is 12 residues. CDR3 region: CASRITNEKLFF. CDR3 coding DNA: TGTGCCAGCAGGATAACTAATGAAAAACTGTTTTTT.

This chain joins TRBV7-8 and TRBJ2-1, with D possibly called TRBD1 or TRBD2 (5 bases each). Germline loops: CDR1 SGHVS, CDR2 FQNEAQ. The CDR3 sequence is 16 residues long. Deletions cut 1 base from V and 8 bases from J, with 18 bases between. This chain's CDR3 is CASSLGGSAGTYEQFF. DNA of the CDR3: TGTGCCAGCAGCTTAGGTGGATCGGCAGGGACCTATGAGCAGTTCTTC. The full variable domain, completed using reference TRBV7-8 and TRBJ2-1, is GAGVSQSPRYKVAKRGQDVALRCDPISGHVSLFWYQQALGQGPEFLTYFQNEAQLDKSGLPSDRFFAERPEGSVSTLKIQRTQQEDSAVYLCASSLGGSAGTYEQFFGPGTRLTVL.

The gene calls are TRBV7-2 and TRBJ1-6, with 7 bases identical to TRBD1. CDR3 size: 14 residues. Per the germline V gene, CDR1 is SGHTA and CDR2 is FQGNSA. V gave up 5 bases and J gave up 6 bases; unmatched junction bases: 4. This CDR3 reads CASSTDRANSPLHF. The DNA for the CDR3 is TGTGCCAGCAGCACCGACAGGGCTAATTCACCCCTCCACTTT.

The chain is built from TRBV3-1 and TRBJ1-1, with D possibly matching TRBD1 (5 bases). This CDR3 spans 13 amino acids. V was trimmed by 2 bases and J by 10 bases, leaving 14 bases between them. CDR1 LGHDT and CDR2 YNNKEL come from the germline V gene (reference sequence). The CDR3 is CASSQRGSTGAFF. The CDR3 nucleotides are TGTGCCAGCAGCCAACGGGGCAGCACAGGAGCTTTCTTT.

This chain connects TRBV30 to TRBJ1-4, with D unclear. V was pared by 0 bases and J by 0 bases, with 11 bases between. Looked up from germline, CDR1 is GTSNPN and CDR2 is SVGIG (reference sequence). The CDR3 is 16 amino acids. CDR3 sequence: CAWSVGGAATNEKLFF. For the CDR3, the DNA is TGTGCCTGGAGTGTAGGTGGTGCGGCAACTAATGAAAAACTGTTTTTT.

The rearrangement uses TRBV4-3 and TRBJ2-1, with D perhaps TRBD1 or TRBD2 (7 bases each). The V end was cut by 2 bases, the J end by 3 bases, with 14 bases between. The germline gives CDR1 LGHNA, CDR2 YSLEER. The CDR3 length is 16 residues. In DNA, the CDR3 is TGCGCCAGCAGCCAACAGGGGGGGACTATCTACAATGAGCAGTTCTTC. The encoded protein is CASSQQGGTIYNEQFF.

This chain connects TRBV29-1 to TRBJ2-1; D assignment may be TRBD1 or TRBD2 (5 bases each). Per germline, CDR1 SQVTM and CDR2 ANQGSEA. Trimming stripped 4 bases from V and 5 bases from J, with 21 bases between. The CDR3 length is 16 residues. Here the CDR3 reads CSVGPPPGTGHNEQFF. CDR3 DNA: TGCAGCGTTGGACCACCGCCAGGGACCGGACACAATGAGCAGTTCTTC.

This chain uses TRBV4-3 with TRBJ1-6; tentative D call: TRBD1 (5 bases). Per germline, CDR1 LGHNA and CDR2 YSLEER. Trimming pared 4 bases from V and 0 bases from J, leaving 7 bases between. CDR3 length: 15 amino acids. CDR3 sequence (DNA): TGCGCCAGCAGCCGACAGAGCTCCTATAATTCACCCCTCCACTTT. Amino acids: CASSRQSSYNSPLHF.

The DNA for the CDR3 is TGTGCCAGCTCACCTGACAGGGCGCCGGACTACGAGCAGTACGTC. It is translated as CASSPDRAPDYEQYV. The chain joins TRBV18 to TRBJ2-7; TRBD1 matches at 7 bases. The germline gives CDR1 KGHSH, CDR2 LQKENI. The CDR3 runs to 15 residues. After removal of 3 bases from V and 3 bases from J, the junction contained 8 bases not matched to a gene.

The chain combines TRBV7-2 with TRBJ2-5; 7 nucleotides match TRBD1. The CDR3 is made up of 15 amino acids. J gave up 7 bases and V 5 bases, and 13 bases lay outside the gene matches. Germline V gene data show CDR1 as SGHTA and CDR2 as FQGNSA. The CDR3 bases are TGTGCCAGCAGCCCTGGCCCGAACAGGGGATGGACCCAGTACTTC. It translates to CASSPGPNRGWTQYF.

The chain carries TRBV29-1 and TRBJ2-1; D may be TRBD1 (5 bases). The CDR3 sequence is 14 residues long. Per the germline V gene, CDR1 is SQVTM and CDR2 is ANQGSEA. The V gene lost 6 bases and the J gene lost 0 bases, with 12 bases spanning the gap. The CDR3 is CSVNRRGSYNEQFF. The CDR3 nucleotides are TGCAGCGTGAACAGGCGAGGCTCCTACAATGAGCAGTTCTTC.

The chain has TRBV5-1 and TRBJ2-1; 12 nucleotides agree with TRBD1. The CDR3 runs to 14 residues. Germline V gene lookup returns CDR1 SGHRS and CDR2 YFSETQ. V lost 4 bases, J lost 10 bases, and 6 bases stayed unmatched. This chain's CDR3 is CASSIGTGGLEQFF. CDR3 bases: TGCGCCAGCAGCATAGGGACAGGGGGCTTGGAGCAGTTCTTC.

The chain joins TRBV5-4 to TRBJ2-1, with D possibly called TRBD1 or TRBD2 (5 bases each). Trimming pared 0 bases from V and 8 bases from J, leaving 18 bases between. Germline values: CDR1 SGHNT, CDR2 YYREEE (reference sequence). The CDR3 loop spans 16 amino acids. The DNA of the CDR3 is TGTGCCAGCAGCTTGGCCCTTGGGACGGCCCTCCATGAGCAGTTCTTC. This translates into CASSLALGTALHEQFF.

The rearrangement uses TRBV29-1 and TRBJ1-1, with TRBD1 matching over 8 bases. This CDR3 is 13 amino acids long. With 6 bases clipped from V and 2 bases from J, the junction kept 5 bases outside the gene matches. The germline CDR1 and CDR2 sequences are SQVTM and ANQGSEA. In DNA, the CDR3 is TGCAGCGTCCGGGACAGGACTAACACTGAAGCTTTCTTT. Translation gives CSVRDRTNTEAFF.

This rearrangement joins TRBV29-1 to TRBJ2-7, with D uncertain. The CDR3 length is 13 residues. The germline CDR1 and CDR2 sequences are SQVTM and ANQGSEA. Trimming cost V 7 bases and J 6 bases, with 19 bases left between them. The CDR3, as DNA: TGCAGCGCTGCGAACTCAGGTAGTCTCGAGCAGTACTTC. This translates into CSAANSGSLEQYF.